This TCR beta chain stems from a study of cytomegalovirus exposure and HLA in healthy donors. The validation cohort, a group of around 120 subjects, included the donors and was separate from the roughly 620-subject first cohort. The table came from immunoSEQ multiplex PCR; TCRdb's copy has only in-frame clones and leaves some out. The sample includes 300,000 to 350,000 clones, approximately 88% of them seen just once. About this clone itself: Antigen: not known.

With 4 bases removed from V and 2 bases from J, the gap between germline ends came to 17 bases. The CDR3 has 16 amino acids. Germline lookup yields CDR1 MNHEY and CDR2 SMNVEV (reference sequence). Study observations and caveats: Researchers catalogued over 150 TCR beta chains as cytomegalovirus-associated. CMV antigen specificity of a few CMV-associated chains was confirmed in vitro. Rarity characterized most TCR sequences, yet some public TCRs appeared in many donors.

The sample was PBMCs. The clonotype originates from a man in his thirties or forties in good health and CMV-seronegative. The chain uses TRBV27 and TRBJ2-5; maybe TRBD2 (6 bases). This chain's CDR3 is CASSSLPGLAQETQYF. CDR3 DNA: TGTGCCAGCAGTTCGTTACCGGGACTCGCTCAAGAGACCCAGTACTTC.